Sequencing of this T cell receptor beta chain was carried out in a study of identical twins. Addition of a universal primer site occurred through template switching, and cDNA carried unique molecular identifiers. TCRdb re-called the 5' RACE reads through MiXCR, storing one row per CDR3 protein. The profile covers 1.5 million to 2 million distinct CDR3 sequences, with 25% to 35% appearing a single time and approximately 0.25% taken by the ten largest. Broader study findings: Conclusions rested on cross-sectional statistics rather than following the same donors. The models systematically underestimated how much out-of-frame TCR alpha was shared in monozygotic twins. Insertion counts were lower in abundant cord blood beta clonotypes, a trend that memory repertoires did not show.

Per the germline V gene, CDR1 is ENHRY and CDR2 is SYGVKD. The length of the CDR3 is 15 residues. Trimming took off 3 bases at V and 3 bases at J, with 14 bases between the two ends. As concerns this clonotype: Its antigen is unknown.

The TCR originated in a newborn girl in good health. The V and J genes are TRBV10-3 and TRBJ1-2; tentative D call: TRBD1 (6 bases). The sample comprised cord blood. As DNA, the CDR3 is TGTGCCATCAGTGACGAGGGGGGCTCTTACTATGGCTACACCTTC. Translated, it gives CAISDEGGSYYGYTF.